This is a list of T cell receptor beta chains from one sample in a study of human T cells and chemical hapten exposure. TCRdb called the RACE reads again in MiXCR, with one record for every CDR3 protein. Of over 55,000 distinct CDR3 sequences detected, roughly 11% appear once; the ten largest clones hold 1.4%. The specimen comprised whole blood, sampled in connection with sensitization to the hapten diphenylcyclopropenone (DPC). The receptors were sampled from a woman aged 45-59 years with alopecia areata. Some clones in this sample may be carry-over from other donors' samples. Each CDR3 is given with its conserved first and last residue. A D gene is named only where the DNA matches it firmly. Expanded clones get a size class; other rows say once, few or many, or leave the size out.

clone_size: few
v_call: TRBV7-9
d_call: TRBD1
j_call: TRBJ1-5
cdr3_aa: CASSLFEGANQPQHF
cdr3_nt: TGTGCCAGCAGCTTATTCGAGGGGGCTAATCAGCCCCAGCATTTT

clone_size: few
v_call: TRBV28
d_call: NA
j_call: TRBJ2-3
cdr3_aa: CASRLTPGITDTQYF
cdr3_nt: TGTGCCAGCAGGCTGACCCCGGGCATCACAGATACGCAGTATTTT

clone_size: NA
v_call: TRBV14
d_call: TRBD1
j_call: TRBJ2-5
cdr3_aa: CASSRRGQGPGETQYF
cdr3_nt: TGTGCCAGCAGCCGTAGAGGACAGGGGCCTGGAGAGACCCAGTACTTC

clone_size: many
v_call: TRBV7-9
d_call: NA
j_call: TRBJ1-1
cdr3_aa: CASSRGATEAFF
cdr3_nt: TGTGCCAGCAGCCGAGGAGCCACTGAAGCTTTCTTT

clone_size: few
v_call: TRBV7-8
d_call: TRBD2
j_call: TRBJ2-2
cdr3_aa: CASSAGDRPTGELFF
cdr3_nt: TGTGCCAGCAGCGCGGGGGACCGACCCACCGGGGAGCTGTTTTTT

clone_size: many
v_call: TRBV12-3/TRBV12-4
d_call: NA
j_call: TRBJ1-1
cdr3_aa: CASTADGHNTEAFF
cdr3_nt: TGTGCCAGCACCGCCGACGGACATAACACTGAAGCTTTCTTT

clone_size: few
v_call: TRBV12-3/TRBV12-4
d_call: TRBD1
j_call: TRBJ1-1
cdr3_aa: CASSLGDRGTEAFF
cdr3_nt: TGTGCCAGCAGTTTAGGGGACAGGGGCACTGAAGCTTTCTTT

clone_size: many
v_call: TRBV29-1
d_call: TRBD1
j_call: TRBJ2-3
cdr3_aa: CSVDRNDRGLRGTDTQYF
cdr3_nt: TGCAGCGTCGACCGCAACGACAGGGGCCTGAGGGGCACAGATACGCAGTATTTT

clone_size: NA
v_call: TRBV27
d_call: TRBD1
j_call: TRBJ1-4
cdr3_aa: CASSSLGQGHEKLFF
cdr3_nt: TGTGCCAGCAGTTCCTTAGGACAGGGACATGAAAAACTGTTTTTT

clone_size: NA
v_call: TRBV9
d_call: TRBD1
j_call: TRBJ1-2
cdr3_aa: CASSRDRGYGYTF
cdr3_nt: TGTGCCAGCAGCCGGGACAGGGGCTATGGCTACACCTTC

clone_size: many
v_call: TRBV18
d_call: NA
j_call: TRBJ2-2
cdr3_aa: CASSPFQVAANTGELFF
cdr3_nt: TGTGCCAGCTCACCATTCCAAGTAGCGGCGAACACCGGGGAGCTGTTTTTT

clone_size: NA
v_call: TRBV28
d_call: TRBD1
j_call: TRBJ2-3
cdr3_aa: CASSFSLWGANRGMQYF
cdr3_nt: TGTGCCAGCAGTTTCTCCCTGTGGGGAGCGAACAGGGGGATGCAGTATTTT

clone_size: once
v_call: TRBV6-2/TRBV6-3
d_call: TRBD2
j_call: TRBJ2-1
cdr3_aa: CASQPWRTSNNEQFF
cdr3_nt: TGTGCCAGCCAGCCCTGGCGGACTAGCAACAATGAGCAGTTCTTC

clone_size: NA
v_call: TRBV5-1
d_call: NA
j_call: TRBJ2-1
cdr3_aa: CASSLARWGFDEQFF
cdr3_nt: TGCGCCAGCAGCTTGGCACGGTGGGGTTTCGATGAGCAGTTCTTC